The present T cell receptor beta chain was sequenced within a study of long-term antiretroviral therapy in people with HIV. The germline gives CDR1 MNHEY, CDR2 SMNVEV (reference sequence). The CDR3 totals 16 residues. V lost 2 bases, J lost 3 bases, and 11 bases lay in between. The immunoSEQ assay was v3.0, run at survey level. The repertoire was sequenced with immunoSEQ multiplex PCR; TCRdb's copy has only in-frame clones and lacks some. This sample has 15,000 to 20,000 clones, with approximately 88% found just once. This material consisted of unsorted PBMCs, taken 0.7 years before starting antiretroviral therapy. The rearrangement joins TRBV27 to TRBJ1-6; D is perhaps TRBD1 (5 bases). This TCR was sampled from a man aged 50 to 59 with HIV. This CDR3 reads CASSLGTEGYNSPLHF. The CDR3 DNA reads TGTGCCAGCAGTTTAGGGACCGAGGGCTATAATTCACCCCTCCACTTT.